The clone carrying this TCR beta chain appeared a few times. Its antigen is not known. There are 14 residues in the CDR3. Germline V gene lookup returns CDR1 SEHNR and CDR2 FQNEAQ (reference sequence). V dropped 1 base and J dropped 10; count of bases not matched to a gene: 7. The authors produced TCR alpha and TCR beta cDNA libraries with sample barcodes and UMIs by 5'RACE using constant-segment primers. MiXCR, run by TCRdb on the 5' RACE reads, gives a single entry per CDR3 protein. The table has under 250,000 distinct CDR3 sequences, 15% seen once; the top ten hold 2.1%. The source of the sample is a study of T-cell memory formation after mild COVID-19. Overall study results and limits: Researchers found some responding clones in pre-infection memory, a sign that cross-reactive memory joined. Among contracting clones, CD4+ were mainly CM/EM and CD8+ enriched in EMRA. A second wave of clones peaked on day 37, and their SARS-CoV-2 specificity went unconfirmed.

The chain combines TRBV7-9 with TRBJ1-1; 9 nucleotides agree with TRBD1. Sequencing was carried out using PBMCs or a T cell subset sorted from them (not recorded which). This sequence originates from an adult woman who had mild COVID-19 (a few samples of this study predate the infection). Cell type and time point are not known. CDR3 DNA sequence: TGTGCCAGCAGCTTAGGGGGACAGGGTGCGAGAGCTTTCTTT. This translates into CASSLGGQGARAFF.